This entry features one T cell receptor beta chain sequence. These data are taken from a study of blood T cell repertoires in COVID-19. In the authors' methods: From reference gene primer amplification, estimates of nucleated cell counts were derived. Measured with immunoSEQ multiplex PCR; TCRdb has only the in-frame clones, and not every one. V, J and clone size are taken as reported in that table, and D and trimming were inferred from the DNA itself. The sample comprises some 320,000 clones, around 89% of which are singletons, and approximately 7.2% rests with the top ten. The specimen sequenced was peripheral blood. The source is a woman aged 25 to 39 who had recovered from COVID-19.

The CDR3 coding sequence is TGCGCCAGCAGCTTGGCGACAGGTACCTCTGGGGCCAACGTCCTGACTTTC. As protein: CASSLATGTSGANVLTF. The V call is TRBV5-1, the J call TRBJ2-6, with D maybe TRBD1 (6 bases). The germline V gene encodes CDR1 SGHRS and CDR2 YFSETQ. The germline V and J ends were trimmed by 0 bases and 0 bases, with 10 bases remaining between them. The CDR3 covers 17 residues.